Each of the 4 T cell receptor beta chains below was sequenced from the same sample in a study of blood T cell repertoires in COVID-19. TCRdb's copy holds only in-frame clones and misses some; the assay was immunoSEQ multiplex PCR. This table has approximately 340,000 clones, over 80% appearing once. Sequencing was performed on peripheral blood. Receptors originate from a man younger than 45 with COVID-19, enrolled during active disease.

The chain recombines TRBV15 with TRBJ1-2; D perhaps matches TRBD1 (5 bases). The germline CDR1 and CDR2 sequences are LNHNV and YYDKDF (reference sequence). Trimming shortened V by 5 bases and J by 8 bases, and 21 bases separated the two germline ends. The CDR3 is made up of 15 amino acids. CDR3: CATSPYDQGSRGYTF. In DNA, the CDR3 is TGTGCCACCAGCCCATATGATCAGGGAAGTAGGGGCTACACCTTC.

The gene calls are TRBV6-6 and TRBJ2-7; weak D call: TRBD2 (5 bases). This CDR3 contains 14 residues. Germline assignment: CDR1 MNHNY and CDR2 SVGAGI (reference sequence). V was trimmed by 6 bases and J by 6 bases, leaving 18 bases between them. CDR3 loop: CASSPRIDAGEQYF. In DNA, the CDR3 is TGTGCCAGCAGCCCCCGGATTGACGCGGGCGAGCAGTACTTC.

The chain joins TRBV5-6 to TRBJ2-7, with D possibly matching TRBD2 (5 bases). The CDR3 extends over 11 amino acids. The V end was cut by 7 bases, the J end by 4 bases, with 9 bases between. From germline, CDR1 is SGHDT and CDR2 YYEEEE. The CDR3 DNA sequence: TGTGCCAGCGGAGCGGATTACGAGCAGTACTTC. Residues: CASGADYEQYF.

J is TRBJ2-7 and V is TRBV29-1, with D possibly TRBD2 on 6 matching bases. The CDR3 length is 13 residues. With 7 bases removed from V and 4 bases from J, the gap between germline ends came to 17 bases. The germline V gene has CDR1 SQVTM and CDR2 ANQGSEA. In DNA, the CDR3 is TGCAGCGCCGCCGGGGGTTCTAATTACGAGCAGTACTTC. Amino acid sequence: CSAAGGSNYEQYF.